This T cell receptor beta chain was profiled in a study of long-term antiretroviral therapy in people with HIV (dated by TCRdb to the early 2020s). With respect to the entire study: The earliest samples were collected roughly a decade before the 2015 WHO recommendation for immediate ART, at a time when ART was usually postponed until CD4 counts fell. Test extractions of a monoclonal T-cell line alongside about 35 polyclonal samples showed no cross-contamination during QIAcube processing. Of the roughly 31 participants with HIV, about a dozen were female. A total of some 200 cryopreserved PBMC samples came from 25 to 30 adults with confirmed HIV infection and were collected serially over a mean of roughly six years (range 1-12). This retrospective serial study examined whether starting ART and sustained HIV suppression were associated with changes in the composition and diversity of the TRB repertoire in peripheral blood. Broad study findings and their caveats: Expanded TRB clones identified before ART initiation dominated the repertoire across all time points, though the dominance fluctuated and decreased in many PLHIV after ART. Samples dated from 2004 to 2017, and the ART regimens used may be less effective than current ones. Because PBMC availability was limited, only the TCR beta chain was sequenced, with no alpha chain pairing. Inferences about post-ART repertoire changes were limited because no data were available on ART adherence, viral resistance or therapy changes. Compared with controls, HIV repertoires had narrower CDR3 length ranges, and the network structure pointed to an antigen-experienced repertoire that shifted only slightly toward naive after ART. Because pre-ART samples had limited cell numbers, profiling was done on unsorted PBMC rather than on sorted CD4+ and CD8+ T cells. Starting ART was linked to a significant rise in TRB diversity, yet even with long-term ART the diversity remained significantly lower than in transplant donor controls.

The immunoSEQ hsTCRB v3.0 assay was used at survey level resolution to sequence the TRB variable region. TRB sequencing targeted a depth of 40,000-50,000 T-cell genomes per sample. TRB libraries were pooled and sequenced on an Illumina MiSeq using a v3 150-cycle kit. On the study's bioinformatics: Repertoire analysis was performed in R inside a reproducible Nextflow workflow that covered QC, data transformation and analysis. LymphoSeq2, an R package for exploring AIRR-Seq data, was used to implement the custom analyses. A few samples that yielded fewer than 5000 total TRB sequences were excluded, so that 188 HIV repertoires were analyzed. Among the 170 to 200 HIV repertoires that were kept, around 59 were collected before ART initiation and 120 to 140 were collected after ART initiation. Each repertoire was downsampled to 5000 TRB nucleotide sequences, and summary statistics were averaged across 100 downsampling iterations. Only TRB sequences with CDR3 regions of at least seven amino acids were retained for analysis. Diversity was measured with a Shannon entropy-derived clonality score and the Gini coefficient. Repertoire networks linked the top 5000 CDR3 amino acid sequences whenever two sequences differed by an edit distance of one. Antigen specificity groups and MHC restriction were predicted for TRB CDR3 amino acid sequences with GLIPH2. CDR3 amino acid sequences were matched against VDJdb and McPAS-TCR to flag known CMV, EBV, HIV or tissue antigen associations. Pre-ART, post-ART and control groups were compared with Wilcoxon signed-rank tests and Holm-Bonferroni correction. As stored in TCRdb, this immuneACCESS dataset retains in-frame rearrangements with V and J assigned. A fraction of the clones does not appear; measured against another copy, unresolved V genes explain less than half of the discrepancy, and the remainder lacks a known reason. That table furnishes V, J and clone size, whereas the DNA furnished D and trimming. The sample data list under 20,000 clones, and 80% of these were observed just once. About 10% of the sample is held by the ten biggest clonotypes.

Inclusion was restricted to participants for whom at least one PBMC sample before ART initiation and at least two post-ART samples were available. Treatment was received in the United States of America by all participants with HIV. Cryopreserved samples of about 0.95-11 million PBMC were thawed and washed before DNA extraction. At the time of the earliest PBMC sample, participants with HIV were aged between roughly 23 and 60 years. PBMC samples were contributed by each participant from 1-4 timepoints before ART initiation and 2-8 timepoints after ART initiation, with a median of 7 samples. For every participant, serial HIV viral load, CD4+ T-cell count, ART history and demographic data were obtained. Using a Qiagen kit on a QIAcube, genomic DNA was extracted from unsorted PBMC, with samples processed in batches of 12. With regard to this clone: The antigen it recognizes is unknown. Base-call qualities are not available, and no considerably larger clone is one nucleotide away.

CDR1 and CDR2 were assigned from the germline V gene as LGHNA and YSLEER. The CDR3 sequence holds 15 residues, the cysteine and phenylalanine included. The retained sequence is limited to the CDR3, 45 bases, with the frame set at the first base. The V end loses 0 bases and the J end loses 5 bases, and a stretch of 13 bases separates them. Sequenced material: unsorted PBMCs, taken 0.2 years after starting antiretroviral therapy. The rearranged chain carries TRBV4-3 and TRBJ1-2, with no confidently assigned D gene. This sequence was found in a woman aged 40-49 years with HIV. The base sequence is TGCGCCAGCAGCCAAGATGTCAGATCCTTTTATGGCTACACCTTC. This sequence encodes CASSQDVRSFYGYTF.